The clone carrying this TCR beta chain was seen a few times. Its target is unknown. J gave up 0 bases and V 4 bases, and 6 bases lay outside the gene matches. This CDR3 has 16 amino acids. Germline loops: CDR1 SNHLY, CDR2 FYNNEI. Repertoires were generated with immunoSEQ multiplex PCR, while TCRdb's copy carries only in-frame clones and drops some. The sample holds 15,000 to 20,000 clones, 76% seen once. This sample was included in a study of T cell repertoires in ileal Crohn's disease. Study at large: The M0 sample came from the inflamed ileal portion of the resected specimen.

Time point: inflamed ileum from the surgical specimen. Study results and caveats: Clonality above 26.8% at surgery always came with endoscopic recurrence.

The rearrangement uses TRBV2 and TRBJ2-3; 8 positions match TRBD2. Sequenced: ileal tissue. The sequence derives from an adult with Crohn's disease. The CDR3, as DNA: TGTGCCAGCAGTGGAGGGGCTAGCGGGAGCACAGATACGCAGTATTTT. Its translation is CASSGGASGSTDTQYF.